These 21 T cell receptor beta chains originate from one sample sequenced in a study of radiotherapy plus CTLA-4 blockade in lung cancer. The protocol was immunoSEQ multiplex PCR, while the TCRdb copy is restricted to in-frame clones and leaves out a portion. The top ten hold approximately 10% of the sample, which has roughly 76,000 clones, 70% to 85% seen once. The starting material was peripheral blood, obtained from a patient treated with radiotherapy plus ipilimumab. All receptors come from a human donor with non-small cell lung cancer whose response to radiotherapy plus ipilimumab could not be evaluated.

The chain joins TRBV19 to TRBJ1-5; 7 bases line up with TRBD1. CDR1 and CDR2 (germline): LNHDA, SQIVND (reference sequence). The V segment lost 6 bases and the J segment 4 bases; nucleotides outside the gene matches: 9. This CDR3 region has 15 residues. This CDR3 is CASSAQTGPNQPQHF. CDR3 nucleotide sequence: TGTGCCAGTAGCGCTCAGACAGGGCCTAATCAGCCCCAGCATTTT.

This clone was observed a few times. Other nucleotide sequences in the sample specify the same CDR3. The V call is TRBV19, the J call TRBJ1-1; no firm D call. Germline-derived CDR1 and CDR2 are LNHDA and SQIVND (reference sequence). V was shortened by 3 bases and J by 1 base, with 9 bases between the two germline ends. The CDR3 loop spans 14 amino acids. This CDR3 is CASSIGRQNTEAFF. As DNA, the CDR3 is TGTGCCAGTAGTATCGGCAGACAGAACACTGAAGCTTTCTTT.

This CDR3 is CASSMTPGGYTF. CDR3 nucleotides: TGTGCCAGTAGTATGACCCCGGGGGGCTACACCTTC. The chain recombines TRBV19 with TRBJ1-2; D is ambiguous. Between the trimmed V and J ends, which lost 3 bases and 8 bases, there was a span of 10 bases. Germline lookup yields CDR1 LNHDA and CDR2 SQIVND (reference sequence). The CDR3 extends over 12 amino acids.

The chain links TRBV7-8 to TRBJ2-1, with a weak D call TRBD1 (5 bases). The CDR3 is 15 residues long. Germline V gene lookup returns CDR1 SGHVS and CDR2 FQNEAQ. The V end was cut by 5 bases, the J end by 2 bases, with 13 bases between. Here the CDR3 reads CASSPEGDPYNEQFF. The CDR3 coding sequence is TGTGCCAGCAGCCCCGAAGGGGATCCCTACAATGAGCAGTTCTTC.

The rearrangement links TRBV19 to TRBJ2-2; 10 bases are shared with TRBD1. With V trimmed by 6 bases and J by 7 bases, 8 bases remained unmatched. From germline, CDR1 is LNHDA and CDR2 SQIVND (reference sequence). The CDR3 is made up of 15 amino acids. The CDR3 region has the DNA TGTGCCAGTAGCCCATCGACAGGGGGCATCGGGGAGCTGTTTTTT. Translation: CASSPSTGGIGELFF.

The CDR3 reads CASSPERAHEQYF. CDR3 nucleotides: TGTGCCAGCAGCCCGGAGCGGGCTCACGAGCAGTACTTC. The rearrangement uses TRBV7-2 and TRBJ2-7; TRBD2 might be the D (6 bases). The germline V and J ends were trimmed by 5 bases and 5 bases, with 13 bases remaining between them. The germline CDR1 and CDR2 sequences are SGHTA and FQGNSA. The CDR3 covers 13 residues.

The V call is TRBV18, the J call TRBJ2-4; 8 bases align to TRBD1. This CDR3 comprises 17 residues. V gave up 3 bases and J gave up 2 bases; unmatched junction bases: 9. Germline-derived CDR1 and CDR2 are KGHSH and LQKENI. As DNA, the CDR3 is TGTGCCAGCTCACCTTCAGGGGGCGCCGATTCCAAAAACATTCAGTACTTC. Residues: CASSPSGGADSKNIQYF.

The chain is built from TRBV30 and TRBJ2-3; 9 bases are a match to TRBD2. Germline assignment: CDR1 GTSNPN and CDR2 SVGIG (reference sequence). The J segment lost 6 bases and the V segment lost 4 bases, leaving 5 bases of the junction unmatched. The CDR3 is 13 amino acids. Written as DNA, the CDR3 is TGTGCCTGGAACCCTAGCGGGGCTGATACGCAGTATTTT. It codes for CAWNPSGADTQYF.

The chain recombines TRBV29-1 with TRBJ2-3; TRBD2 might be the D (5 bases). This CDR3 comprises 14 residues. V lost 3 bases and J 4 bases, leaving 14 bases between the germline ends. Looked up from germline, CDR1 is SQVTM and CDR2 is ANQGSEA. The CDR3 DNA is TGCAGCGTTGAGGGAGTTGGTGTTCCAGATACGCAGTATTTT. This gives the protein CSVEGVGVPDTQYF.

V is TRBV11-2 and J is TRBJ2-1, with D possibly matching TRBD1 (6 bases). Trimming removed 3 bases from V and 6 bases from J, with 18 bases in between. The CDR3 runs 16 residues. Looked up from germline, CDR1 is SGHAT and CDR2 is FQNNGV. CDR3 sequence: CASSFGRDNFGNEQFF. The CDR3 DNA follows: TGTGCCAGCAGCTTCGGCCGGGACAACTTTGGCAATGAGCAGTTCTTC.

V gene TRBV15 combines with J gene TRBJ2-3, with TRBD1 matching over 7 bases. The CDR3 has 17 residues. The V gene's germline CDR1 is LNHNV and CDR2 YYDKDF (reference sequence). J was trimmed by 4 bases and V by 2 bases; bases with no gene match: 12. CDR3 bases: TGTGCCACCAGCAGATTCACGACAGGGAAGATCGCAGATACGCAGTATTTT. Translating gives CATSRFTTGKIADTQYF.

A note on this clone: Other DNA sequences in the sample encode the same CDR3. The gene calls are TRBV19 and TRBJ1-5; 8 bases are shared with TRBD1. From germline, CDR1 is LNHDA and CDR2 SQIVND (reference sequence). The CDR3 extends over 13 amino acids. V shed 5 bases, J shed 4 bases, and the junction held 1 base outside the gene matches. CDR3 nucleotide sequence: TGTGCCAGTAGTGGGACAGGTAATCAGCCCCAGCATTTT. The encoded protein is CASSGTGNQPQHF.

The chain couples TRBV10-3 to TRBJ1-1; 7 bases match TRBD1. Losses at the gene ends were 5 bases for V and 1 base for J; bases not matched to a gene: 7. This CDR3 comprises 15 residues. CDR1 and CDR2 from the germline V gene are ENHRY and SYGVKD. The chain's CDR3 is CAISRSGTANTEAFF. CDR3 in DNA: TGTGCCATCAGTAGGTCCGGGACAGCGAACACTGAAGCTTTCTTT.

The rearrangement uses TRBV6-1 and TRBJ1-5; D perhaps matches TRBD1 (6 bases). Germline loops: CDR1 MNHNS, CDR2 SASEGT. Trimming pared 4 bases from V and 5 bases from J, leaving 12 bases between. The length of the CDR3 is 14 residues. CDR3 DNA: TGTGCCAGCAGTGGACGACGGACAGATCAGCCCCAGCATTTT. Translated, it gives CASSGRRTDQPQHF.

This chain connects TRBV19 to TRBJ2-2, with 7 positions matching TRBD2. Germline V gene data show CDR1 as LNHDA and CDR2 as SQIVND (reference sequence). Trimming cost V 4 bases and J 0 bases; bases outside gene matches: 5. The CDR3 spans 16 residues. CDR3 nucleotide sequence: TGTGCCAGTAGTAGGCCCCGGGGGGCGAACACCGGGGAGCTGTTTTTT. This encodes CASSRPRGANTGELFF.

This clone was picked up many times. This rearrangement joins TRBV7-9 to TRBJ2-3, with 7 bases matching TRBD1. The length of the CDR3 is 14 residues. Germline CDR1 SEHNR, CDR2 FQNEAQ (reference sequence). V lost 5 bases, J lost 1 base, and 3 bases stayed unmatched. The DNA for the CDR3 is TGTGCCAGCAGCCGACAGGGAGGCACAGATACGCAGTATTTT. Its protein product is CASSRQGGTDTQYF.

V and J are TRBV4-1 and TRBJ2-2; D is unresolved. Trimming took off 1 base at V and 4 bases at J, with 4 bases between the two ends. Germline CDR1 and CDR2: MGHRA and YSYEKL. This CDR3 contains 13 residues. CDR3 region: CASSQAGTGELFF. Here the CDR3 DNA reads TGCGCCAGCAGCCAAGCCGGCACCGGGGAGCTGTTTTTT.

This clone was recorded a few times. The chain uses TRBV14 and TRBJ2-1, with TRBD1 identical over 8 bases. Germline loops: CDR1 SGHDN, CDR2 FVKESK. There are 17 residues in the CDR3. With V trimmed by 4 bases and J by 1 base, 9 bases remained unmatched. The CDR3 coding sequence is TGTGCCAGCAGCCCTCCGAGGACAGGGACATCCTACAATGAGCAGTTCTTC. It codes for CASSPPRTGTSYNEQFF.

This chain uses TRBV2 with TRBJ1-1; unclear D gene. Germline CDR1 reads SNHLY; CDR2 reads FYNNEI. V was pared by 8 bases and J by 0 bases, with 13 bases between. The CDR3 contains 14 residues. The CDR3 sequence is CASPSWIMNTEAFF. CDR3 bases: TGTGCCAGCCCTAGTTGGATCATGAACACTGAAGCTTTCTTT.

By proportion, this clone is medium-sized. This rearrangement joins TRBV28 to TRBJ1-1; 9 nucleotides match TRBD1. The CDR3 runs 15 residues. V was pared by 6 bases and J by 4 bases, with 9 bases of the junction left unmatched. Germline V gene sequence: CDR1 MDHEN, CDR2 SYDVKM. This chain's CDR3 is CASSSGTGLITEAFF. The CDR3 DNA reads as TGTGCCAGCAGCTCCGGGACAGGGTTGATCACTGAAGCTTTCTTT.

The chain combines TRBV27 with TRBJ2-2; TRBD1 might be the D (6 bases). CDR3 length: 17 residues. Germline V gives CDR1 MNHEY, CDR2 SMNVEV (reference sequence). The germline V and J ends were trimmed by 6 bases and 5 bases, with 22 bases remaining between them. The CDR3 region has the DNA TGTGCCAGCAGCCAGCTTGGACAACATAGGGGGACCGGGGAGCTGTTTTTT. This translates into CASSQLGQHRGTGELFF.